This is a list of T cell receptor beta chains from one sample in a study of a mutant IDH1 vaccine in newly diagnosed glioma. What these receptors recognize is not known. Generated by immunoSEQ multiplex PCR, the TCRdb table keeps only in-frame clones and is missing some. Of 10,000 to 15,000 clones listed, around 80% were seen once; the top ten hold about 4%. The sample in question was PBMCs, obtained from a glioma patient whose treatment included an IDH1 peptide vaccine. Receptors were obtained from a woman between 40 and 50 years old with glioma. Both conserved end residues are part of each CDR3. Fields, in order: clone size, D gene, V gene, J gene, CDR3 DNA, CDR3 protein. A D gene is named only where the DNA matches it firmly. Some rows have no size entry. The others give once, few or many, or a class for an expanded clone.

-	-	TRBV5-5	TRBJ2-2	TGTGCCGCCGGGCCAAACACCGGGGAGCTGTTTTTT	CAAGPNTGELFF
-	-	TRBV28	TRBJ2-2	TGTGCCAGCCTGGGGGCAGGGATCACCGGGGAGCTGTTTTTT	CASLGAGITGELFF
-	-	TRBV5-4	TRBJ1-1	TGTGCCAGCAGCTTAAAGTCCGGGTGGGGGGAAGCTTTCTTT	CASSLKSGWGEAFF
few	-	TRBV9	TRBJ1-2	TGTGCCAGCAGCGATTCAGGGGTTAGTGGCTACACCTTC	CASSDSGVSGYTF
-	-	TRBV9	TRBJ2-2	TGTGCCAGCAGCGTAGCGGGGAACACCGGGGAGCTGTTTTTT	CASSVAGNTGELFF
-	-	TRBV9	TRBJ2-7	TGTGCCAGCAGCCCCCCGTCCTACGAGCAGTACTTC	CASSPPSYEQYF
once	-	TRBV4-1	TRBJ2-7	TGCGCCAGCAGCCATCATATCTCCTACGAGCAGTACTTC	CASSHHISYEQYF
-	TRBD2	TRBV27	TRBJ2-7	TGTGCCAGCAGCCGCAGCGGGATAAACTACGAGCAGTACTTC	CASSRSGINYEQYF
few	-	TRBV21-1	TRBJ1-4	TGTGCCAGCAGCAAAGGGGGAGGGGAAAAACTGTTTTTT	CASSKGGGEKLFF
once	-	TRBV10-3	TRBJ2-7	TGTGCCATCAGTGAGTCCACCGCAGGGAGTTCTTACGAGCAGTACTTC	CAISESTAGSSYEQYF